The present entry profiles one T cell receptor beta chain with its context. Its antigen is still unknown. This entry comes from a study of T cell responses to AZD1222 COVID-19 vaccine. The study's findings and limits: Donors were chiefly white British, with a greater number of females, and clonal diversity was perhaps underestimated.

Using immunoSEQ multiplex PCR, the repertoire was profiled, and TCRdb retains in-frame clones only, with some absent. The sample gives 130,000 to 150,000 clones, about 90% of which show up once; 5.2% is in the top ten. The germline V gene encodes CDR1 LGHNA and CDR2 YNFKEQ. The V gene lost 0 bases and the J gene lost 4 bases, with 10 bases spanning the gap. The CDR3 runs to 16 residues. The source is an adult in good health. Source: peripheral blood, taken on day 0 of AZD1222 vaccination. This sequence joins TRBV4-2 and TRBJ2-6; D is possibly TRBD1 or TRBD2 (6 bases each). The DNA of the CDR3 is TGTGCCAGCAGCCAAGAGTCGGGGGCCGGGGCCAACGTCCTGACTTTC. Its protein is CASSQESGAGANVLTF.